This record covers a single T cell receptor beta chain. The data were obtained in a study of cytomegalovirus exposure and HLA in healthy donors. Study at large: An earlier analysis identified 120 million or so unique TCR beta sequences in 150 million to 200 million T cells.

It was with 60 Vbeta and 13 Jbeta primers that the PCR ran. Clones were read by immunoSEQ multiplex PCR, and TCRdb kept only the in-frame ones, dropping some. The repertoire holds more than 150,000 clones, almost 80% seen once, with 1.4% in the top ten. Germline assignment: CDR1 GTSNPN and CDR2 SVGIG (reference sequence). CDR3 size: 14 residues. Trimming removed 0 bases from V and 6 bases from J; junction bases left unmatched: 2. This chain joins TRBV30 and TRBJ2-1, with 10 nucleotides matching TRBD2. Sequenced sample: PBMCs. This receptor was taken from a male donor in good health and CMV-seronegative. The CDR3 nucleotides are TGTGCCTGGAGTGTACTAGCGGGGATCAATGAGCAGTTCTTC. Its protein is CAWSVLAGINEQFF. Full variable domain (remainder filled in from reference TRBV30 and TRBJ2-1): SQTIHQWPATLVQPVGSPLSLECTVEGTSNPNLYWYRQAAGRGLQLLFYSVGIGQISSEVPQNLSASRPQDRQFILSSKKLLLSDSGFYLCAWSVLAGINEQFFGPGTRLTVL.